The 22 T cell receptor beta chains below come from one sample, sequenced in a study of metastatic and nonmetastatic thyroid tumors. TCRdb re-analyzed the PCR reads through MiXCR. Of around 23,000 clones listed, roughly 15% were seen once; the top ten hold around 13%. Every patient was untreated before thyroid surgery. The source material was tumor tissue. The receptors were sampled from a female donor with papillary thyroid cancer or a benign thyroid nodule (not recorded which). Some clones in this sample may be carry-over from other donors' samples.

This clone was seen at least ten times. The identical CDR3 is also encoded by other nucleotide sequences in the sample. The genes are TRBV7-3 and TRBJ2-3; D perhaps matches TRBD2 (6 bases). Germline-derived CDR1 and CDR2 are SGHTA and FQGTGA. The CDR3 runs to 14 residues. V was clipped by 5 bases and J by 2 bases, with 11 bases between them. CDR3: CASSRGGATDTQYF. DNA of the CDR3: TGTGCCAGCAGCCGAGGCGGGGCCACAGATACGCAGTATTTT. Full variable domain (missing parts from reference TRBV7-3 and TRBJ2-3): GAGVSQTPSNKVTEKGKYVELRCDPISGHTALYWYRQSLGQGPEFLIYFQGTGAADDSGLPNDRFFAVRPEGSVSTLKIQRTERGDSAVYLCASSRGGATDTQYFGPGTRLTVL.

This clone occurred many times. V gene TRBV4-2 combines with J gene TRBJ2-1; the match to TRBD2 covers 15 bases. The V gene's germline CDR1 is LGHNA and CDR2 YNFKEQ. V was clipped by 0 bases and J by 5 bases; unmatched bases: 11. The CDR3 length is 20 residues. CDR3: CASSQDRGLAGGSGHNEQFF. Here the CDR3 DNA reads TGTGCCAGCAGCCAAGATCGGGGACTAGCGGGAGGTTCGGGCCACAATGAGCAGTTCTTC.

The chain is built from TRBV6-6 and TRBJ1-5, with TRBD1 as a possible D gene (5 bases). V was pared by 6 bases and J by 4 bases, with 13 bases between. This CDR3 has 14 amino acids. Germline-derived CDR1 and CDR2 are MNHNY and SVGAGI (reference sequence). The CDR3 nucleotides are TGTGCCAGCAGGTTACAGGCCACAAATCAGCCCCAGCATTTT. Protein product: CASRLQATNQPQHF.

This clone was found many times. The rearrangement uses TRBV6-4 and TRBJ1-2; D is unresolved. V lost 4 bases and J 7 bases, leaving 13 bases between the germline ends. Germline lookup yields CDR1 MRHNA and CDR2 SNTAGT. The CDR3 contains 13 residues. As DNA, the CDR3 is TGTGCCAGCAGTGTTAGGGCACCGTGTGGCTACACCTTC. It is translated as CASSVRAPCGYTF.

This clone was counted ten times or more. CDR3 nucleotides: TGTGCCAGCAGCCCGAGTACAGACAACACCGGGGAGCTGTTTTTT. This encodes CASSPSTDNTGELFF. This chain connects TRBV4-2 to TRBJ2-2; D remains unclear. Germline lookup yields CDR1 LGHNA and CDR2 YNFKEQ. Trimming removed 4 bases at V and 2 bases at J, with 11 bases between. The CDR3 extends over 15 amino acids.

This clone was seen a single time. The chain carries TRBV7-8 and TRBJ1-6; D is possibly TRBD1 (5 bases). Trimming took 2 bases from V and 8 from J, leaving 10 bases between them. Germline CDR1 reads SGHVS; CDR2 reads FQNEAQ. The CDR3 is made up of 14 amino acids. The CDR3, as DNA: TGTGCCAGCAGCTTACAGGGAGGGGATTCACCCCTCCACTTT. Protein sequence: CASSLQGGDSPLHF.

The chain uses TRBV6-4 and TRBJ1-2; D uncertain. The V gene's germline CDR1 is MRHNA and CDR2 SNTAGT. Trimming removed 2 bases from V and 8 bases from J, with 18 bases in between. The CDR3 has 15 residues. The CDR3 protein is CASSDTPQCLGGYTF. The CDR3 DNA sequence: TGTGCCAGCAGTGACACCCCACAGTGCCTAGGAGGCTACACCTTC.

This clone was found many times. This chain connects TRBV30 to TRBJ2-2; 8 bases match TRBD2. The CDR3 has 14 amino acids. Germline V gives CDR1 GTSNPN, CDR2 SVGIG (reference sequence). Trimming cost V 1 base and J 7 bases; bases outside gene matches: 5. CDR3 amino acids: CAWSATSEVGELFF. The CDR3 nucleotides read TGTGCCTGGAGTGCGACTAGCGAGGTCGGGGAGCTGTTTTTT.

This clone was recorded at least ten times. The gene calls are TRBV7-3 and TRBJ1-6; no reliable D call. This CDR3 contains 14 residues. The V end was cut by 2 bases, the J end by 9 bases, with 11 bases between. In germline, CDR1 is SGHTA, CDR2 FQGTGA. The CDR3 loop reads CASSLEGEGSPLHF. In DNA, the CDR3 is TGTGCCAGCAGCTTAGAGGGTGAGGGTTCACCCCTCCACTTT.

The chain combines TRBV7-3 with TRBJ2-1; D possibly corresponds to TRBD1 (6 bases). V was clipped by 3 bases and J by 8 bases, with 17 bases between them. CDR1 is SGHTA and CDR2 is FQGTGA in the germline V gene. CDR3 length: 15 amino acids. CDR3 sequence (DNA): TGTGCCAGCAGCTTTCCGGTACAGGGATACGATGAGCAGTTCTTC. This translates into CASSFPVQGYDEQFF.

In its sample, this clone was seen many times. Other DNA sequences within the sample encode an identical CDR3. The chain joins TRBV10-1 to TRBJ2-1, with D possibly being TRBD1 (5 bases). The CDR3 totals 14 residues. Germline assignment: CDR1 WNHNN and CDR2 SYGVQD (reference sequence). The V and J ends lost 0 bases and 6 bases respectively, with 9 bases between them. The chain's CDR3 is CASSESIGANEQFF. CDR3 DNA: TGCGCCAGCAGTGAGTCTATAGGGGCCAATGAGCAGTTCTTC.

This clone was seen many times. A much larger clone lies a single base off, so this may be a read error. This sample includes further DNA sequences coding for the same CDR3. J is TRBJ1-1 and V is TRBV11-2; no clear D. The CDR3 loop spans 13 amino acids. The V and J ends lost 3 bases and 8 bases respectively, with 13 bases between them. Germline V lookup: CDR1 SGHAT, CDR2 FQNNGV. The CDR3 loop is CASSFHAIPEAFF. CDR3 nucleotide sequence: TGTGCCAGCAGCTTCCATGCGATACCAGAAGCTTTCTTT.

As for this clone: This may be a read error, as it is one base from a much larger clone. The V call is TRBV7-7, the J call TRBJ2-5; 7 bases are a match to TRBD1. Germline assignment: CDR1 SSHAT and CDR2 FNYEAQ (reference sequence). The CDR3 is 13 residues long. Here the CDR3 reads CASSRDSEETKYF. CDR3 DNA: TGTGCTAGCAGTCGGGACAGCGAAGAGACCAAGTACTTC.

This clone was detected ten times or more. The gene calls are TRBV20-1 and TRBJ2-1; 14 nucleotides agree with TRBD2. Losses at the gene ends were 3 bases for V and 0 bases for J; bases not matched to a gene: 10. The CDR3 is made up of 19 amino acids. Per the germline V gene, CDR1 is DFQATT and CDR2 is SNEGSKA (reference sequence). DNA for the CDR3: TGCAGTGCTAGTGGAGCCGGGACTAGCGGGAGCCGCTCCTACAATGAGCAGTTCTTC. Its translation: CSASGAGTSGSRSYNEQFF.

J is TRBJ2-1 and V is TRBV9; 8 bases map to TRBD2. Germline CDR1 SGDLS, CDR2 YYNGEE. The CDR3 length is 18 residues. Trimming took 4 bases from V and 2 from J; bases not matched to a gene: 14. The CDR3 sequence is CASSPTIPTSVTYNEQFF. The CDR3 DNA reads TGTGCCAGCAGCCCGACAATACCGACTAGCGTGACCTACAATGAGCAGTTCTTC.

This clone was found many times. This chain connects TRBV10-3 to TRBJ2-1, with D perhaps TRBD2 (7 bases). Trimming pared 1 base from V and 6 bases from J, leaving 13 bases between. In germline, CDR1 is ENHRY, CDR2 SYGVKD. The CDR3 covers 15 residues. DNA of the CDR3: TGTGCCATCAGTGAGTTGGGGGGGGCGAGCAATGAGCAGTTCTTC. Translated: CAISELGGASNEQFF.

This clone has a count of ten or more. CDR3 DNA sequence: TGTGCCAGCAGCTCCAGGGGACAGGGGGCATTTCAATCTGGGGCCAACGTCCTGACTTTC. Translating gives CASSSRGQGAFQSGANVLTF. The chain carries TRBV7-1 and TRBJ2-6; the match to TRBD1 covers 12 bases. TRBV7-1 is treated as an ORF (open reading frame) with a function not yet certain. J was trimmed by 1 base and V by 3 bases; bases with no gene match: 10. CDR3 length: 20 amino acids.

This clone was seen repeatedly, ten times or more. J is TRBJ2-1 and V is TRBV24-1; possibly TRBD2 for D (5 bases). The CDR3 is 15 amino acids. Trimming cost V 5 bases and J 0 bases, with 10 bases left between them. CDR1 KGHDR and CDR2 SFDVKD come from the germline V gene. This CDR3 is CATSGGPGSYNEQFF. DNA for the CDR3: TGTGCCACCAGTGGAGGGCCAGGCTCCTACAATGAGCAGTTCTTC.

This clone was seen repeatedly, ten times or more. V is TRBV11-2 and J is TRBJ2-3; weak D call: TRBD1 (5 bases). This CDR3 spans 17 amino acids. Per germline, CDR1 SGHAT and CDR2 FQNNGV. V lost 0 bases and J 8 bases, leaving 21 bases between the germline ends. CDR3 sequence (DNA): TGTGCCAGCAGCTTAGATGGGATCGGGCTTGATAGGGGTACGCAGTATTTT. As protein: CASSLDGIGLDRGTQYF.

The sample holds a few counts of this clone. This sequence may be a read error, since a much larger clone differs from it by one base. The V call is TRBV19, the J call TRBJ2-2, with 8 bases identical to TRBD1. This CDR3 is 15 amino acids long. Germline loops: CDR1 LNHDA, CDR2 SQIVND (reference sequence). The CDR3 bases are TGTGCCAGTAGGCCAGGGGGCCTGAACACCTGGGAGCTGTTTTTT. Its protein is CASRPGGLNTWELFF.

The CDR3 DNA sequence: TGTGCCACCATCCAGCGGGGACCCGTGTATACGCAGTATTTT. This codes for CATIQRGPVYTQYF. This chain joins TRBV15 and TRBJ2-3, with TRBD2 matching 7 bases. This CDR3 is 14 amino acids long. The germline CDR1 and CDR2 sequences are LNHNV and YYDKDF (reference sequence). V was clipped by 7 bases and J by 7 bases; unmatched bases: 11.

This clone came up many times. J is TRBJ2-3 and V is TRBV2; D is uncertain. The V and J ends lost 2 bases and 2 bases respectively, with 8 bases between them. CDR1 and CDR2 from the germline V gene are SNHLY and FYNNEI. The CDR3 runs 14 residues. The CDR3 nucleotides read TGTGCCAGCAGTGAAACACAGATCACAGATACGCAGTATTTT. Its protein product is CASSETQITDTQYF.